The rows below give T cell receptor beta chains drawn from one sample of a study of metastatic and nonmetastatic thyroid tumors. MiXCR was used by TCRdb to re-call the PCR reads. The sample holds 35,000 to 45,000 clones, 9% to 13% seen once. The sample comprised blood. These TCRs come from a male donor with papillary thyroid cancer or a benign thyroid nodule (not recorded which). Some clones in this sample may be carry-over from other donors' samples. The CDR3 runs from the conserved cysteine through the conserved F or W. A D gene is named only where the DNA matches it firmly. Part of the rows lack a size; the others show once, few, many or a class for expanded clones.

>many|.|TRBV27|TRBJ1-5|14
CAPWGPDSNQPQHF
TGTGCCCCCTGGGGACCCGATAGCAATCAGCCCCAGCATTTT
>many|.|TRBV9|TRBJ1-2|14
CASSDRGGDDGYTF
TGTGCCAGCAGCGACCGAGGCGGGGATGATGGCTACACCTTC
>many|TRBD2|TRBV5-5|TRBJ2-7|19
CASSWGLAGVPRISYEQYF
TGTGCCAGCAGCTGGGGACTAGCGGGAGTCCCCCGGATTTCCTACGAGCAGTACTTC
>many|.|TRBV3-1|TRBJ2-5|13
CASRTGARETQYF
TGTGCCAGCCGGACTGGGGCTCGGGAGACCCAGTACTTC
>many|TRBD1|TRBV19|TRBJ2-7|14
CASTLTGGKNEQYF
TGTGCCAGTACCCTGACAGGGGGCAAAAACGAGCAGTACTTC
>many|TRBD2|TRBV20-1|TRBJ2-4|17
CSAPYATASGAKNIQYF
TGCAGTGCTCCTTATGCCACCGCTAGCGGTGCCAAAAACATTCAGTACTTC
>many|TRBD1|TRBV6-6|TRBJ2-3|17
CASSSTPGTGGKDTQYF
TGTGCCAGCAGTTCAACCCCCGGGACAGGGGGCAAAGATACGCAGTATTTT
>many|.|TRBV28|TRBJ2-1|15
CASSLASPSYNEQFF
TGTGCCAGCAGTTTAGCGAGCCCCTCCTACAATGAGCAGTTCTTC
>many|TRBD1|TRBV6-1|TRBJ1-1|15
CASSPLDRANTEAFF
TGTGCCAGCAGCCCCTTGGACAGGGCGAACACTGAAGCTTTCTTT
>.|.|TRBV6-5|TRBJ1-2|13
CASSYGGRRGYTF
TGTGCCAGCAGTTACGGGGGGCGCCGGGGCTACACCTTC
>many|.|TRBV20-1|TRBJ2-1|14
CSARDPTSFDEQFF
TGCAGTGCTAGAGACCCCACTAGTTTTGATGAGCAGTTCTTC
>many|TRBD2|TRBV12-3/TRBV12-4|TRBJ2-2|17
CASSLASGGANTGELFF
TGTGCCAGCAGTTTAGCTAGCGGGGGGGCGAACACCGGGGAGCTGTTTTTT
>many|TRBD2|TRBV13|TRBJ2-7|19
CASSGELAGAFPRPYEQHF
TGTGCCAGCAGCGGGGAACTAGCGGGAGCATTCCCCCGACCCTACGAGCAGCACTTC
>few|TRBD1|TRBV12-3/TRBV12-4|TRBJ2-5|17
CASSLSLQGALRETQYF
TGTGCCAGCAGTTTGTCCCTACAGGGGGCTCTTAGAGAGACCCAGTACTTC
>medium-sized|.|TRBV6-1|TRBJ1-2|12
CASSHTTDGYTF
TGTGCCAGCAGTCACACCACAGATGGCTACACCTTC
>many|.|TRBV7-9|TRBJ2-3|14
CASSGGTSTDTQYF
TGTGCCAGCAGCGGCGGGACTAGCACAGATACGCAGTATTTT
>many|.|TRBV4-1|TRBJ1-5|19
CASSQDIWRGRRTYQPQHF
TGCGCCAGCAGCCAAGATATTTGGAGGGGACGCCGGACCTATCAGCCCCAGCATTTT
>many|TRBD1|TRBV2|TRBJ2-7|11
CASSQDREQYF
TGTGCCAGCAGTCAGGACAGGGAACAGTACTTC
>.|.|TRBV5-5|TRBJ1-2|11
CASSLLTGYTF
TGTGCCAGCAGCTTGTTAACCGGCTACACCTTC
>many|TRBD1|TRBV28|TRBJ2-1|14
CASSLGLTGGEQFF
TGTGCCAGCAGTTTGGGACTGACAGGGGGTGAGCAGTTCTTC
>many|.|TRBV28|TRBJ2-3|14
CASSPLGGTDTQYF
TGTGCCAGCAGCCCCCTGGGGGGCACAGATACGCAGTATTTT
>.|.|TRBV5-1|TRBJ1-4|14
CASSLEQGNEKLSF
TGCGCCAGCAGCTTGGAACAGGGCAATGAAAAACTGTCTTTT
>many|TRBD1|TRBV11-1|TRBJ1-3|17
CASSRGQGTNSGNTIYF
TGTGCCAGCAGCCGGGGACAGGGAACGAACTCTGGAAACACCATATATTTT
>many|.|TRBV6-2/TRBV6-3|TRBJ2-3|13
CASSQPPQDTQYF
TGTGCCAGCAGCCAACCCCCTCAGGATACGCAGTATTTT
>.|.|TRBV18|TRBJ1-6|15
CASSPSGEYNSPLHF
TGTGCCAGCTCCCCGAGCGGCGAATATAATTCACCCCTCCACTTT
>many|TRBD1|TRBV15|TRBJ2-3|16
CATSRDRTGGTDTQYF
TGTGCCACCAGCAGGGACAGGACAGGGGGCACAGATACGCAGTATTTT
>many|TRBD1|TRBV6-1|TRBJ2-7|15
CASRRDRGGSYVQYF
TGTGCCAGCAGGAGGGACAGGGGGGGGTCCTACGTGCAGTACTTC
>few|.|TRBV6-1|TRBJ1-5|17
CASSGLGTLGGNQPQHF
TGTGCCAGCAGTGGCCTGGGCACCCTGGGCGGCAATCAGCCCCAGCATTTT
>few|.|TRBV10-3|TRBJ1-2|15
CATTGSYASSYGYTF
TGTGCCACCACAGGCTCCTACGCCTCGTCCTATGGCTACACCTTC
>many|.|TRBV6-1|TRBJ2-3|14
CASSDRASGDTQYF
TGTGCCAGCAGTGATAGGGCCTCGGGAGATACGCAGTATTTT
>many|TRBD2|TRBV6-2/TRBV6-3|TRBJ2-1|16
CASSPLTSGRGDEQFF
TGTGCCAGCAGCCCCCTGACTAGCGGGAGAGGGGATGAGCAGTTCTTC
>many|.|TRBV20-1|TRBJ2-1|14
CSARDSRADDEQFF
TGCAGTGCTAGAGATTCACGGGCGGACGATGAGCAGTTCTTC
>many|.|TRBV7-9|TRBJ2-3|13
CASSYQLTDTQYF
TGTGCCAGCAGCTATCAACTTACAGATACGCAGTATTTT
>many|TRBD2|TRBV20-1|TRBJ2-7|15
CSARGSSGRAYEQYF
TGCAGTGCTAGGGGATCTAGCGGGAGGGCCTACGAGCAGTACTTC
>few|.|TRBV7-2|TRBJ2-5|17
CASSRVVGASSQETQYF
TGTGCCAGCAGCCGAGTCGTGGGAGCTAGCAGTCAAGAGACCCAGTACTTC
>.|TRBD1|TRBV29-1|TRBJ2-7|12
CSVDDRAYEQYF
TGCAGCGTTGATGACAGGGCGTACGAGCAGTACTTC
>many|TRBD1|TRBV20-1|TRBJ2-7|14
CSAARQGSSYEQYF
TGCAGTGCCGCCCGACAGGGGAGCTCCTACGAGCAGTACTTC